One T cell receptor beta chain is described in this entry. Its antigen is as yet unknown. Trimming left V 1 base short and J 2 bases short, with 16 bases between. The CDR3 length is 16 residues. Germline assignment: CDR1 GTSNPN and CDR2 SVGIG (reference sequence). The sample belongs to a study of neoadjuvant nivolumab and ipilimumab in lung cancer. Overall study context: Patients got nivolumab 3 mg/kg on days 1, 15 and 29; combination added ipilimumab 1 mg/kg day 1.

Regarding the study as a whole: Only two of four nivolumab-treated tumors gained richness and clonality by surgery. TCR clonality did not significantly correlate with pathologic tumor regression. Higher pretherapy blood TCR richness went with higher resected-tumor richness.

Sequencing was performed with immunoSEQ multiplex PCR; in TCRdb, only in-frame clones are kept and a portion is missing. The data contain fewer than 30,000 clones, around 83% of them singletons. The V gene is TRBV30, the J gene TRBJ2-3, with D perhaps TRBD1 (5 bases). This receptor was identified in an adult with non-small cell lung cancer. The sample in question was tumor tissue, obtained after neoadjuvant nivolumab, alone or with ipilimumab, at or shortly before surgery. The CDR3 DNA reads as TGTGCCTGGAGTGCGTTGGGGCCTAGATCCACAGATACGCAGTATTTT. It encodes CAWSALGPRSTDTQYF.